These 8 T cell receptor beta chains were all obtained from the same sample, sequenced in a study of blood T cells in healthy people across ages. Primed by a sample-barcoded 5' primer and a J-beta primer mix, a second PCR proceeded for roughly 6 to 12 cycles. TCRdb re-called the 5' RACE reads with MiXCR, one entry per CDR3 protein. The sample holds some 1.5 million distinct CDR3 sequences, under 55% seen once. The sequenced material came from blood. These receptors were collected from a woman in her late teens or twenties in good health.

The rearrangement uses TRBV28 and TRBJ2-1; D is unresolved. V was clipped by 6 bases and J by 0 bases, with 12 bases between them. There are 15 residues in the CDR3. Germline V CDR1 and CDR2: MDHEN, SYDVKM. CDR3: CASSRSASSYNEQFF. The CDR3 region has the DNA TGTGCCAGCAGCCGCAGCGCTAGCTCCTACAATGAGCAGTTCTTC.

This clonotype turned up a few times. The CDR3 DNA follows: TGCAGTGCACCCAGGGGGTCGAGCTCCTACGAGCAGTACTTC. Translated: CSAPRGSSSYEQYF. J is TRBJ2-7 and V is TRBV20-1; 7 nucleotides line up with TRBD1. Germline V lookup: CDR1 DFQATT, CDR2 SNEGSKA (reference sequence). V shed 6 bases, J shed 0 bases, and the junction held 8 bases outside the gene matches. This CDR3 has 14 residues.

J is TRBJ1-1 and V is TRBV7-8; 7 bases match TRBD1. This CDR3 region has 14 residues. J gave up 2 bases and V 5 bases, and 5 bases lay outside the gene matches. CDR1 and CDR2 (germline): SGHVS, FQNEAQ. For the CDR3, the DNA is TGTGCCAGCAGCCACAGGGGAGATAACACTGAAGCTTTCTTT. Translated: CASSHRGDNTEAFF. Full variable domain (remainder filled in from reference TRBV7-8 and TRBJ1-1): GAGVSQSPRYKVAKRGQDVALRCDPISGHVSLFWYQQALGQGPEFLTYFQNEAQLDKSGLPSDRFFAERPEGSVSTLKIQRTQQEDSAVYLCASSHRGDNTEAFFGQGTRLTVV.

In its sample, this clonotype was seen a few times. Germline is not matched at one junction end, which may reflect a read error. V gene TRBV7-2 combines with J gene TRBJ2-7, with D uncertain. The germline gives CDR1 SGHTA, CDR2 FQGNSA. CDR3 length equals 12 residues. CDR3 sequence reads: CASSLVPHEQYF. The CDR3 nucleotides read TGCGCCAGCAGCTTGGTTCCACACGAGCAGTACTTC.

This clonotype was observed a few times. CDR3: CASSEQGPTPYEQYF. The CDR3, as DNA: TGTGCCAGCAGTGAACAGGGGCCCACACCCTACGAGCAGTACTTC. The V and J genes are TRBV6-1 and TRBJ2-7; possibly TRBD1 for D (6 bases). The CDR3 totals 15 residues. The V end lost 2 bases, the J end lost 2 bases, and 13 bases lay between the germline ends. Germline V gene data show CDR1 as MNHNS and CDR2 as SASEGT.

This clonotype turned up a few times. The chain joins TRBV2 to TRBJ2-3, with 8 bases fitting TRBD2. This CDR3 has 16 residues. J was trimmed by 0 bases and V by 6 bases; bases with no gene match: 8. The germline V gene encodes CDR1 SNHLY and CDR2 FYNNEI. The CDR3, as DNA: TGTGCCAGCAGGGGACTAGACCTTTCTAGCACAGATACGCAGTATTTT. As protein: CASRGLDLSSTDTQYF.

The chain uses TRBV7-9 and TRBJ1-2; D is undetermined. The germline CDR1 and CDR2 sequences are SEHNR and FQNEAQ (reference sequence). The CDR3 is made up of 12 amino acids. The germline V and J ends were trimmed by 4 bases and 6 bases, with 9 bases remaining between them. The CDR3 protein is CASSSNWDGYTF. The CDR3 DNA reads TGTGCCAGCAGCTCTAACTGGGATGGCTACACCTTC.

The V and J genes are TRBV12-3 or TRBV12-4 and TRBJ2-5; the D gene is possibly TRBD2 (5 bases). The J call may be wrong; the DNA end is better matched by TRBJ2-7. The CDR3 consists of 11 residues. The CDR3 loop is CASSHGVEQYF. CDR3 coding DNA: TGTGCCAGCAGTCACGGGGTCGAGCAGTACTTC.